This T cell receptor beta chain was sequenced in a study of T cells after yellow fever vaccination. This clonotype was counted many times. Its target is unknown. With 0 bases clipped from V and 0 bases from J, the junction kept 3 bases outside the gene matches. Germline values: CDR1 SGHRS, CDR2 YFSETQ. The CDR3 loop spans 16 amino acids. Each CDR3 protein gets one entry after TCRdb re-called the 5' RACE reads with MiXCR. Of some 150,000 distinct CDR3 sequences in the sample, roughly 6.7% are singletons; the top ten hold more than 0.6%. Notes on the study in general: FACS-sorted repertoires could harbor abundant contaminating bulk-population clonotypes. Subsequent to the booster, the majority of primary-vaccination clones reappeared (under 98% CD4, 70% to 90% CD8).

V usage is TRBV5-1 and J usage is TRBJ2-1, with 7 bases matching TRBD2. Sequenced here: CD4+ T cells sorted from PBMCs, sampled 10 days after the yellow fever booster vaccination. The TCR was taken from a man aged 25-45 years who received the YFV17D yellow fever vaccine. The DNA for the CDR3 is TGCGCCAGCAGCTTGGAGCCTAGCGGCTCCTACAATGAGCAGTTCTTC. It yields the protein CASSLEPSGSYNEQFF.